The 20 T cell receptor beta chains reported below all come from one sample, sequenced in a study of blood T cell repertoires in COVID-19. TCRdb's copy holds only in-frame clones and misses some; the assay was immunoSEQ multiplex PCR. The sample has 110,000 to 150,000 clones; 70% to 85% are singletons. Sequences were obtained from peripheral blood. These TCRs come from a human donor in a cohort sampled during active COVID-19.

This chain connects TRBV7-3 to TRBJ2-1, with unresolved D. Germline assignment: CDR1 SGHTA and CDR2 FQGTGA. This CDR3 comprises 10 residues. CDR3 sequence (DNA): TGTGTCTCATTCGGGAATGAGCAGTTCTTC. This encodes CVSFGNEQFF.

This chain connects TRBV7-2 to TRBJ1-2; TRBD1 matches 9 bases. Trimming cost V 5 bases and J 4 bases; bases outside gene matches: 8. In germline, CDR1 is SGHTA, CDR2 FQGNSA. The CDR3 spans 15 residues. The CDR3 nucleotides are TGTGCCAGCAGCGCCCGACAGGGGGATCCCTATGGCTACACCTTC. This gives the protein CASSARQGDPYGYTF.

The CDR3 coding sequence is TGCGCCAGCAGCTGGGCAGGGGGCGCCTCCAATGAGCAGTTCTTC. The encoded protein is CASSWAGGASNEQFF. J is TRBJ2-1 and V is TRBV5-1; 8 nucleotides agree with TRBD1. With 3 bases clipped from V and 6 bases from J, the junction kept 8 bases outside the gene matches. Germline CDR1 and CDR2: SGHRS and YFSETQ. CDR3 length: 15 amino acids.

The J gene is TRBJ1-2, the V gene TRBV19; 8 nucleotides line up with TRBD1. The CDR3 has 15 residues. V shed 4 bases, J shed 7 bases, and the junction held 11 bases outside the gene matches. Germline lookup yields CDR1 LNHDA and CDR2 SQIVND (reference sequence). The CDR3 loop reads CASSNRTGKYSGYTF. CDR3 sequence (DNA): TGTGCCAGTAGTAACCGGACAGGGAAATACAGTGGCTACACCTTC.

The rearrangement joins TRBV6-4 to TRBJ2-1; TRBD2 agrees at 7 bases. V lost 10 bases to trimming and J lost 7 bases; unmatched junction nucleotides: 1. The CDR3 runs to 10 residues. Germline V gives CDR1 MRHNA, CDR2 SNTAGT. The CDR3 loop reads CANGGNEQFF. CDR3 DNA: TGTGCCAACGGGGGGAATGAGCAGTTCTTC.

This clone has a handful of counts. The CDR3 sequence: CASSEAVGTSGEKLFF. In nucleotides, the CDR3 is TGTGCCAGCAGTGAAGCCGTGGGAACTAGCGGTGAAAAACTGTTTTTT. The chain couples TRBV2 to TRBJ1-4; D ambiguous. Germline V gives CDR1 SNHLY, CDR2 FYNNEI. CDR3 length: 16 amino acids. V lost 0 bases and J lost 7, with 15 bases in between.

V gene TRBV14 combines with J gene TRBJ1-2; no reliable D call. Germline-derived CDR1 and CDR2 are SGHDN and FVKESK. This CDR3 comprises 15 residues. V was trimmed by 4 bases and J by 7 bases, leaving 19 bases between them. The CDR3 protein is CASSPNGRSISGYTF. DNA for the CDR3: TGTGCCAGCAGCCCAAATGGCAGGTCTATCTCTGGCTACACCTTC.

Concerning this clone: At one end the junction does not follow the germline gene, possibly because of a read error. The J gene is TRBJ1-2, the V gene TRBV7-2; 10 bases are shared with TRBD1. From germline, CDR1 is SGHTA and CDR2 FQGNSA. The length of the CDR3 is 19 residues. CDR3 loop: CASSKRPGDRGEPNYSYTF. CDR3 in DNA: TGTGCCAGCAGCAAACGACCCGGGGACAGGGGTGAGCCGAACTATAGCTACACCTTC.

The chain has TRBV14 and TRBJ1-4; no clear D gene. CDR3 length: 13 residues. Germline-derived CDR1 and CDR2 are SGHDN and FVKESK. V was pared by 4 bases and J by 8 bases, with 11 bases between. CDR3 residues: CASSLVRAEKLFF. The CDR3 DNA sequence: TGTGCCAGCAGCCTAGTGAGGGCCGAAAAACTGTTTTTT.

The chain links TRBV12-3 or TRBV12-4 to TRBJ1-3; a weak D match, TRBD1 (5 bases). The CDR3 length is 13 residues. Between the trimmed V and J ends, which lost 2 bases and 4 bases, there was a span of 6 bases. CDR3 sequence reads: CASSLKGGNTIYF. The DNA of the CDR3 is TGTGCCAGCAGTTTAAAGGGGGGAAACACCATATATTTT.

The rearrangement uses TRBV18 and TRBJ1-3; D call uncertain. CDR3 length equals 13 residues. Trimming left V 6 bases short and J 4 bases short, with 10 bases between. Germline V gene sequence: CDR1 KGHSH, CDR2 LQKENI. CDR3 protein: CASSNIRGNTIYF. The DNA for the CDR3 is TGTGCCAGCTCGAATATTAGAGGAAACACCATATATTTT. Combining the CDR3 with reference TRBV18 and TRBJ1-3 gives the whole variable domain NAGVMQNPRHLVRRRGQEARLRCSPMKGHSHVYWYRQLPEEGLKFMVYLQKENIIDESGMPKERFSAEFPKEGPSILRIQQVVRGDSAAYFCASSNIRGNTIYFGEGSWLTVV.

This clone has just a few counts. This sequence joins TRBV7-3 and TRBJ2-2; 9 bases line up with TRBD1. This CDR3 contains 16 residues. CDR1 and CDR2 from the germline V gene are SGHTA and FQGTGA. Unmatched junction bases numbered 9, after V lost 5 bases and J lost 5 bases. The CDR3 region has the DNA TGTGCCAGCAGCCCTAACCCGGGACAGGGAACCGGGGAGCTGTTTTTT. Protein product: CASSPNPGQGTGELFF. Full variable domain (missing parts from reference TRBV7-3 and TRBJ2-2): GAGVSQTPSNKVTEKGKYVELRCDPISGHTALYWYRQSLGQGPEFLIYFQGTGAADDSGLPNDRFFAVRPEGSVSTLKIQRTERGDSAVYLCASSPNPGQGTGELFFGEGSRLTVL.

V is TRBV30 and J is TRBJ2-5; 14 bases match TRBD2. The germline gives CDR1 GTSNPN, CDR2 SVGIG (reference sequence). The CDR3 contains 13 residues. V lost 5 bases and J lost 4; bases outside the gene matches: 0. CDR3: CAWGLAGGETQYF. The CDR3 bases are TGTGCCTGGGGACTAGCGGGGGGAGAGACCCAGTACTTC.

This chain joins TRBV13 and TRBJ2-7; D is uncertain. Germline values: CDR1 PRHDT, CDR2 FYEKMQ (reference sequence). Trimming removed 2 bases from V and 2 bases from J, with 10 bases in between. There are 14 residues in the CDR3. For the CDR3, the DNA is TGTGCCAGCAGCTTACGCAGGAAAGCCTACGAGCAGTACTTC. Protein sequence: CASSLRRKAYEQYF.

V and J are TRBV5-1 and TRBJ1-4; no firm D call. CDR1 SGHRS and CDR2 YFSETQ come from the germline V gene. Trimming removed 1 base from V and 7 bases from J, with 14 bases in between. There are 15 residues in the CDR3. The DNA of the CDR3 is TGCGCCAGCAGCTTGTTCCCGGGTGAGGGTGAAAAACTGTTTTTT. Its protein is CASSLFPGEGEKLFF.

CDR3 nucleotide sequence: TGTGCCAGTAGTGCTACAGGGGGTGGGGAGCAGTTCTTC. Protein sequence: CASSATGGGEQFF. The chain carries TRBV19 and TRBJ2-1; TRBD1 aligns across 8 bases. The CDR3 has 13 residues. Germline V CDR1 and CDR2: LNHDA, SQIVND (reference sequence). V lost 5 bases and J lost 10; bases outside the gene matches: 7.

V usage is TRBV5-1 and J usage is TRBJ2-2, with a possible D match to TRBD1 (5 bases). The CDR3 is made up of 14 amino acids. The V end lost 4 bases, the J end lost 0 bases, and 7 bases lay between the germline ends. CDR1 and CDR2 (germline): SGHRS, YFSETQ. CDR3 loop: CASSPDTNTGELFF. DNA of the CDR3: TGCGCCAGCAGCCCGGACACGAACACCGGGGAGCTGTTTTTT.

The gene calls are TRBV2 and TRBJ2-7; 8 bases map to TRBD1. The germline gives CDR1 SNHLY, CDR2 FYNNEI. V shed 6 bases, J shed 0 bases, and the junction held 7 bases outside the gene matches. This CDR3 has 15 amino acids. The CDR3 DNA sequence: TGTGCCAGCAGCCAGGGGGCACAACTCTCCTACGAGCAGTACTTC. It specifies CASSQGAQLSYEQYF.

The V call is TRBV4-3, the J call TRBJ2-2, with 11 nucleotides matching TRBD2. V lost 3 bases, J lost 7 bases, and 7 bases stayed unmatched. Per the germline V gene, CDR1 is LGHNA and CDR2 is YSLEER. The CDR3 extends over 16 amino acids. As DNA, the CDR3 is TGCGCCAGCAGCCAGTCGATGACTAGCGGGGTCGGGGAGCTGTTTTTT. Translating it yields CASSQSMTSGVGELFF.

CDR3 nucleotide sequence: TGTGCCAGCAGACGGTCCGAGAATTATGGCTACACCTTC. Amino acids: CASRRSENYGYTF. The chain uses TRBV6-5 and TRBJ1-2; D is undetermined. V lost 6 bases and J lost 5, with 13 bases in between. Germline CDR1 and CDR2: MNHEY and SVGAGI. The CDR3 is 13 amino acids.